This TCR beta chain was retrieved from a study of CXCR3-negative and CXCR3-positive naive CD8 T cells. Turning to the study itself: Sequencing gave approximately 140 million TRB reads overall, about 1.5 +/- 0.3 million per library.

Definition of naive CD8+ T cells rested on a CD45RO-CCR7+CD27+CD95- profile. General study findings and limits: CXCR3-positive naive cells had more hydrophobic TRB CDR3s than CXCR3-negative naive cells.

With respect to this clonotype: Its antigen is unknown.

Germline lookup yields CDR1 SGHTA and CDR2 FQGNSA. This CDR3 comprises 15 residues. All TRB cDNA libraries came from 5' RACE performed with UMI labels. TCRdb re-called the 5' RACE reads, yielding one record per CDR3 amino acid sequence without DNA. The sample has around 110,000 distinct CDR3 sequences. Sequenced: naive CXCR3+ CD8+ T cells from blood. Noted subset: CD45RO-CCR7+CD27+CD95- naive CD8+ T cells expressing CXCR3 (TNR3+). The chain recombines TRBV7-2 with TRBJ1-2. The source is a human donor in good health. Some clones in this sample may be carry-over from other donors' samples. The CDR3 protein is CASSLGGGGDYGYTF.